These T cell receptor beta chains were read from a single sample in a study of blood T cell repertoires in COVID-19. Here immunoSEQ multiplex PCR was the method, and the copy in TCRdb shows in-frame clones only, minus some. The sample lists about 100,000 clones, around 90% occurring once. The specimen sequenced was peripheral blood. Every receptor here comes from a human donor with active COVID-19. The donor label of this sample is uncertain. The CDR3 runs from the conserved cysteine through the conserved F or W. Each record gives: clone size, V gene, J gene, D gene, CDR3 protein, CDR3 DNA. A D gene is named only where the DNA matches it firmly. The size of a clone is reported for some rows only, either as once, few or many, or as a class for expanded clones.

.	TRBV6-2/TRBV6-3	TRBJ2-7	TRBD2	CASSYSRGVLEQYF	TGTGCCAGCAGTTACTCGCGGGGGGTGCTCGAGCAGTACTTC
.	TRBV10-3	TRBJ2-7	.	CAISQLGPYEQYF	TGTGCCATCAGTCAACTAGGGCCCTACGAGCAGTACTTC
.	TRBV29-1	TRBJ1-1	TRBD1	CQSRGYRDTEAFF	TGCCAGTCCAGGGGGTACCGCGACACTGAAGCTTTCTTT
.	TRBV7-9	TRBJ1-5	TRBD1	CASSLVFGTGGNSNQPQHF	TGTGCCAGCAGCTTAGTTTTTGGGACAGGGGGCAATAGCAATCAGCCCCAGCATTTT
.	TRBV6-5	TRBJ2-7	TRBD1	CASSSDRGSYEQYF	TGTGCCAGCAGTTCGGACAGGGGGTCCTACGAGCAGTACTTC
.	TRBV7-8	TRBJ1-5	.	CASSLGAGSSNQPQHF	TGTGCCAGCAGCTTAGGGGCGGGGAGTAGCAATCAGCCCCAGCATTTT
.	TRBV7-9	TRBJ1-3	TRBD1	CASSNSGTGGSGNTIYF	TGTGCCAGCAGCAATTCCGGGACAGGGGGCTCTGGAAACACCATATATTTT
.	TRBV2	TRBJ2-5	TRBD2	CASSEVRGAETQYF	TGTGCCAGCAGTGAGGTGCGGGGGGCAGAGACCCAGTACTTC
.	TRBV6-4	TRBJ2-3	TRBD2	CASSVSGGASDTQYF	TGTGCCAGCAGCGTTAGCGGGGGGGCCTCAGATACGCAGTATTTT
.	TRBV4-2	TRBJ1-1	.	CASSQDAWRVNTEAFF	TGTGCCAGCAGCCAAGATGCTTGGCGGGTGAACACTGAAGCTTTCTTT
.	TRBV5-1	TRBJ2-5	.	CASSLGQLQETQYF	TGCGCCAGCAGCTTGGGACAACTCCAAGAGACCCAGTACTTC
.	TRBV23-1	TRBJ2-2	TRBD1	CASSKKGQGTTGELFF	TGCGCCAGCAGTAAAAAGGGACAGGGGACTACCGGGGAGCTGTTTTTT
.	TRBV5-6	TRBJ1-6	TRBD1	CASSMGTGPYNSPLHF	TGTGCCAGCAGCATGGGGACAGGCCCCTATAATTCACCCCTCCACTTT
.	TRBV11-1	TRBJ1-2	.	CASSSPTGTDYGYTF	TGTGCCAGCAGCTCCCCCACAGGAACTGATTATGGCTACACCTTC
.	TRBV19	TRBJ1-5	.	CASSTRLGQIVSNQPQHF	TGTGCCAGTAGCACCCGACTCGGACAGATCGTCAGCAATCAGCCCCAGCATTTT
.	TRBV5-4	TRBJ2-7	TRBD1	CASSLWTGSNEQYF	TGTGCCAGCAGCTTGTGGACAGGGAGTAACGAGCAGTACTTC
.	TRBV27	TRBJ2-1	.	CASSWVGGNEQFF	TGTGCCAGCAGTTGGGTAGGAGGCAATGAGCAGTTCTTC
once	TRBV19	TRBJ1-5	.	CASSKSFNQPQHF	TGTGCCAGTAGTAAGAGTTTCAATCAGCCCCAGCATTTT
.	TRBV9	TRBJ1-1	.	CASSVGQQNTEAFF	TGTGCCAGCAGCGTAGGACAGCAGAACACTGAAGCTTTCTTT
.	TRBV7-8	TRBJ2-1	TRBD2	CASSLERLAGGTNEQFF	TGTGCCAGCAGCTTAGAAAGACTAGCGGGGGGGACCAATGAGCAGTTCTTC
few	TRBV5-1	TRBJ2-7	TRBD1	CASSNPLQGAVLKRGYEQYF	TGCGCCAGCAGCAACCCCTTACAGGGGGCTGTGCTAAAACGAGGATACGAGCAGTACTTC
once	TRBV6-5	TRBJ2-2	.	CASSYSNGGELFF	TGTGCCAGCAGTTACTCGAACGGCGGGGAGCTGTTTTTT
.	TRBV4-3	TRBJ2-7	TRBD1	CASSPTGDEGDYEQYF	TGCGCCAGCAGCCCTACAGGGGATGAGGGAGACTACGAGCAGTACTTC
.	TRBV16	TRBJ1-3	.	CASSGGSGNTIYF	TGTGCCAGCAGTGGAGGTTCTGGAAACACCATATATTTT
.	TRBV12-3/TRBV12-4	TRBJ2-7	TRBD2	CASSRGGSLEQYF	TGTGCCAGCAGTCGGGGGGGCTCCCTCGAGCAGTACTTC
.	TRBV27	TRBJ2-7	TRBD1	CASSPGTGPGGHEQYF	TGTGCCAGCAGTCCCGGGACAGGGCCGGGGGGACACGAGCAGTACTTC
.	TRBV6-2/TRBV6-3	TRBJ1-4	.	CASSSLRGSATNEKLFF	TGTGCCAGCAGTTCCTTAAGGGGGTCGGCGACTAATGAAAAACTGTTTTTT
.	TRBV19	TRBJ2-5	TRBD1	CASSLDRAGRETQYF	TGTGCCAGTAGTCTGGACAGGGCCGGGCGCGAGACCCAGTACTTC
.	TRBV6-5	TRBJ2-7	TRBD1	CASSPGGTGVQQYF	TGTGCCAGCAGTCCCGGGGGGACAGGGGTACAGCAGTACTTC
.	TRBV2	TRBJ2-5	.	CASRTIGNQETQYF	TGTGCCAGCAGGACGATCGGGAATCAAGAGACCCAGTACTTC
.	TRBV10-3	TRBJ1-2	.	CAIRGEGYGYTF	TGTGCCATCAGGGGGGAGGGTTATGGCTACACCTTC
.	TRBV7-8	TRBJ2-3	.	CASSSTHTGLATDTQYF	TGTGCCAGCAGCTCAACTCATACAGGGCTTGCGACAGATACGCAGTATTTT
.	TRBV5-1	TRBJ1-3	TRBD1	CASSQGAVGNTIYF	TGCGCCAGCTCACAGGGGGCAGTGGGAAACACCATATATTTT
.	TRBV3-1/TRBV3-2	TRBJ1-1	.	CASSQGSGSLTEAFF	TGTGCCAGCAGCCAAGGATCAGGCTCCCTCACTGAAGCTTTCTTT
.	TRBV6-4	TRBJ2-3	TRBD1	CASRRTGKNTDTQYF	TGTGCCAGCAGGAGGACAGGGAAAAACACAGATACGCAGTATTTT
.	TRBV18	TRBJ2-7	.	CASSPGTSGEQYF	TGTGCCAGCTCACCAGGAACGTCGGGAGAGCAGTACTTC
.	TRBV7-6	TRBJ1-6	.	CASSLARGSNSPLHF	TGTGCCAGCAGCTTAGCCAGGGGAAGTAATTCACCCCTCCACTTT
.	TRBV6-5	TRBJ1-4	TRBD1	CASTHQGARLEKLFF	TGTGCCAGCACCCATCAGGGGGCGAGACTTGAAAAACTGTTTTTT
.	TRBV3-1/TRBV3-2	TRBJ1-2	.	CASSDLGGGYTF	TGTGCCAGCAGCGACTTAGGGGGTGGCTACACCTTC
.	TRBV7-6	TRBJ2-5	TRBD2	CASSLVPGTSGGYQETQYF	TGTGCCAGCAGCTTAGTGCCCGGGACTAGCGGGGGCTACCAAGAGACCCAGTACTTC
.	TRBV9	TRBJ1-1	.	CASSVGSIPPNTEAFF	TGTGCCAGCAGCGTAGGATCTATACCTCCGAACACTGAAGCTTTCTTT
.	TRBV6-6	TRBJ2-2	.	CASRPVGGDTGELFF	TGTGCCAGCAGACCTGTCGGGGGAGACACCGGGGAGCTGTTTTTT
.	TRBV20-1	TRBJ1-1	.	CSAPRGTEAFF	TGCAGTGCCCCCCGGGGCACTGAAGCTTTCTTT
.	TRBV6-5	TRBJ2-7	TRBD2	CASTPGRGGYEQYF	TGTGCCAGCACCCCGGGGCGCGGGGGATACGAGCAGTACTTC
.	TRBV6-5	TRBJ1-1	.	CASSYSPGPTEAFF	TGTGCCAGCAGTTACTCCCCAGGGCCCACTGAAGCTTTCTTT
.	TRBV6-5	TRBJ2-3	.	CASQGGSTDTQYF	TGTGCCAGCCAGGGGGGAAGCACAGATACGCAGTATTTT
few	TRBV2	TRBJ1-4	.	CASSEGDATNEKLFF	TGTGCCAGCAGTGAAGGCGATGCAACTAATGAAAAACTGTTTTTT
.	TRBV6-2/TRBV6-3	TRBJ1-6	.	CASSYDAAAGDKGSPLHF	TGTGCCAGCAGTTACGATGCCGCGGCGGGGGATAAGGGGTCACCCCTCCACTTT
few	TRBV6-5	TRBJ2-2	.	CASRRQVTNTGELFF	TGTGCCAGCAGGAGACAGGTTACGAACACCGGGGAGCTGTTTTTT
.	TRBV28	TRBJ2-3	TRBD2	CASSSGLAYTDTQYF	TGTGCCAGCAGTTCGGGACTAGCGTACACAGATACGCAGTATTTT
.	TRBV5-1	TRBJ1-4	.	CASSSYDSEKLFF	TGCGCCAGCAGCTCCTACGACAGTGAAAAACTGTTTTTT
.	TRBV3-1/TRBV3-2	TRBJ2-3	TRBD2	CASSLRQRGPPDTQYF	TGTGCCAGCAGCCTACGTCAGCGGGGGCCGCCAGATACGCAGTATTTT
.	TRBV5-6	TRBJ2-7	.	CASSLRSIGEWGYEQYF	TGTGCCAGCAGCTTGCGTAGTATCGGGGAGTGGGGCTACGAGCAGTACTTC
.	TRBV5-4	TRBJ2-7	.	CASSAGTVSSYEQYF	TGTGCCAGCAGCGCGGGGACAGTCAGCTCCTACGAGCAGTACTTC
.	TRBV9	TRBJ2-2	TRBD1	CASSGGDRVYPTGELFF	TGTGCCAGCAGCGGAGGGGACAGGGTCTACCCCACCGGGGAGCTGTTTTTT
.	TRBV5-8	TRBJ1-5	TRBD1	CASSLAGQGAQPQHF	TGTGCCAGCAGCTTGGCCGGGCAGGGGGCTCAGCCCCAGCATTTT
once	TRBV7-8	TRBJ2-3	.	CASSRGISGTDTQYF	TGTGCCAGCAGCAGAGGAATATCAGGCACAGATACGCAGTATTTT
.	TRBV11-3	TRBJ2-7	.	CASSLITGSLLLYEQYF	TGTGCCAGCAGCTTAATCACAGGGTCATTACTATTATACGAGCAGTACTTC
.	TRBV2	TRBJ2-3	TRBD2	CASKIPGLGLLGDTQYF	TGTGCCAGCAAGATACCGGGACTAGGTCTCCTCGGAGATACGCAGTATTTT